Below are 25 T cell receptor beta chains sequenced from a single sample in a study of blood T cell repertoires in COVID-19. Measured with immunoSEQ multiplex PCR; TCRdb has only the in-frame clones, and not every one. Of around 700,000 clones detected, about 90% appear once; the ten largest clones hold around 0.3%. Input material: peripheral blood. The receptors come from a woman aged 18-29 years with acute or convalescent COVID-19.

The chain employs TRBV9 and TRBJ2-1; D is undetermined. The CDR3 runs to 12 residues. Germline lookup yields CDR1 SGDLS and CDR2 YYNGEE. V was shortened by 2 bases and J by 8 bases, with 8 bases between the two germline ends. The CDR3 DNA reads TGTGCCAGCAGCGTCCACCGAGATGAGCAGTTCTTC. It encodes CASSVHRDEQFF.

This clone was detected once. The CDR3 region is CASRVGQHGSNEQFF. The CDR3 DNA reads as TGTGCCAGCAGGGTCGGACAACACGGAAGCAATGAGCAGTTCTTC. The rearrangement links TRBV2 to TRBJ2-1; D perhaps matches TRBD1 (5 bases). Trimming left V 6 bases short and J 6 bases short, with 18 bases between. This CDR3 spans 15 amino acids. Germline CDR1 SNHLY, CDR2 FYNNEI.

V gene TRBV20-1 combines with J gene TRBJ2-7; D unresolved. The CDR3 extends over 12 amino acids. The germline V gene encodes CDR1 DFQATT and CDR2 SNEGSKA (reference sequence). The ends were cut back, 3 bases at V and 3 bases at J, with 9 bases in the middle. CDR3 sequence (DNA): TGCAGTGCTAGTGGTGCAGACTACGAGCAGTACTTC. This translates into CSASGADYEQYF.

This clone was recorded only once. The V and J genes are TRBV7-2 and TRBJ1-1; the D gene is possibly TRBD1 (5 bases). V lost 5 bases and J lost 8, with 18 bases in between. CDR3 length equals 14 residues. CDR1 and CDR2 from the germline V gene are SGHTA and FQGNSA. CDR3 region: CASSTQAGLYEAFF. The CDR3 nucleotides are TGTGCCAGCAGCACCCAAGCAGGGCTCTACGAAGCTTTCTTT.

As DNA, the CDR3 is TGTGCCAGCAGCCAGGTTCACTCACCCTACGGTGAAAAACTGTTTTTT. Its translation is CASSQVHSPYGEKLFF. The rearrangement joins TRBV3-1 (or the pseudogene TRBV3-2) to TRBJ1-4; no clear D gene. Germline CDR1 reads LGHDT; CDR2 reads YNNKEL (reference sequence). The ends were cut back, 3 bases at V and 7 bases at J, with 18 bases in the middle. The CDR3 extends over 16 amino acids.

The genes are TRBV19 and TRBJ2-2; D possibly corresponds to TRBD2 (5 bases). Germline assignment: CDR1 LNHDA and CDR2 SQIVND (reference sequence). The CDR3 loop spans 14 amino acids. The V end was cut by 7 bases, the J end by 5 bases, with 14 bases between. CDR3 nucleotide sequence: TGTGCCAGTATAACTTTCGGGGATACCGGGGAGCTGTTTTTT. It specifies CASITFGDTGELFF. Based on the CDR3 plus reference TRBV19 and TRBJ2-2, the full variable domain is DGGITQSPKYLFRKEGQNVTLSCEQNLNHDAMYWYRQDPGQGLRLIYYSQIVNDFQKGDIAEGYSVSREKKESFPLTVTSAQKNPTAFYLCASITFGDTGELFFGEGSRLTVL.

This chain links TRBV12-3 or TRBV12-4 with TRBJ1-6; 8 nucleotides match TRBD1. The CDR3 consists of 12 residues. V lost 5 bases and J lost 14; bases outside the gene matches: 5. The CDR3 reads CASSQGQGALHF. Written as DNA, the CDR3 is TGTGCCAGCAGTCAAGGACAGGGAGCCCTCCACTTT.

The V gene is TRBV6-5, the J gene TRBJ1-2, with D maybe TRBD1 (6 bases). Germline lookup yields CDR1 MNHEY and CDR2 SVGAGI. The CDR3 totals 15 residues. V was pared by 4 bases and J by 2 bases, with 14 bases between. CDR3 in amino acids: CASSSWDNLNYGYTF. The CDR3 bases are TGTGCCAGCAGTTCATGGGACAACCTGAACTATGGCTACACCTTC.

The chain is built from TRBV12-3 or TRBV12-4 and TRBJ1-2; 10 bases fit TRBD1. The V gene end was trimmed by 6 bases and the J gene end by 8 bases; junction bases not matched to a gene: 6. The CDR3 contains 13 residues. The CDR3 reads CASSPLTGGGYTF. The CDR3, as DNA: TGTGCCAGCAGCCCGCTGACAGGGGGCGGCTACACCTTC.

Only a few counts were recorded for this clone. The chain carries TRBV7-3 and TRBJ1-1; 7 bases agree with TRBD1. The CDR3 contains 13 residues. Germline loops: CDR1 SGHTA, CDR2 FQGTGA. The junction had 3 bases not matched to a gene; V was cut back by 1 base and J by 7 bases. In DNA form, the CDR3 reads TGTGCCAGCAGCTTAAGGGACAGCAGTGAAGCTTTCTTT. Its translation is CASSLRDSSEAFF.

This sequence joins TRBV27 and TRBJ1-2; D gene uncertain. CDR3 length: 13 residues. V gave up 5 bases and J gave up 5 bases, with 12 bases separating them. In germline, CDR1 is MNHEY, CDR2 SMNVEV (reference sequence). CDR3 region: CASSGPARYGYTF. In nucleotides, the CDR3 is TGTGCCAGCAGTGGGCCGGCCCGATATGGCTACACCTTC.

This clone was recorded a few times. A read error may produce the germline difference seen at one junction end. The rearrangement links TRBV27 to TRBJ2-7; TRBD1 aligns across 7 bases. From germline, CDR1 is MNHEY and CDR2 SMNVEV (reference sequence). The CDR3 covers 13 residues. CDR3 DNA: TGTGCCAGCAGTTCGAACCTCCGGGACAGCCTTTCCTTC. Protein: CASSSNLRDSLSF.

This chain links TRBV7-9 with TRBJ1-6; maybe TRBD1 (5 bases). Trimming shortened V by 5 bases and J by 10 bases, and 24 bases separated the two germline ends. CDR3 size: 17 residues. Per the germline V gene, CDR1 is SEHNR and CDR2 is FQNEAQ (reference sequence). CDR3 protein: CASSKGFGGKLWSPLHF. CDR3 coding DNA: TGTGCCAGCAGCAAAGGGTTCGGGGGAAAACTATGGTCACCCCTCCACTTT.

This chain links TRBV6-4 with TRBJ1-5, with D possibly TRBD1 on 6 matching bases. Germline loops: CDR1 MRHNA, CDR2 SNTAGT. With 4 bases removed from V and 2 bases from J, the gap between germline ends came to 15 bases. The length of the CDR3 is 16 residues. The CDR3 coding sequence is TGTGCCAGCAGTGGCCTACAGGGAACCCGCAATCAGCCCCAGCATTTT. Amino acids: CASSGLQGTRNQPQHF.

The chain combines TRBV18 with TRBJ2-5; 12 bases align to TRBD1. Germline-derived CDR1 and CDR2 are KGHSH and LQKENI. This CDR3 contains 15 residues. The J segment lost 5 bases and the V segment lost 6 bases, leaving 7 bases of the junction unmatched. For the CDR3, the DNA is TGTGCCAGCTCGCCGGGACAGGGGGCTGGCGAGACCCAGTACTTC. This sequence encodes CASSPGQGAGETQYF.

The chain couples TRBV13 to TRBJ2-3; TRBD1 agrees at 7 bases. V was clipped by 1 base and J by 3 bases; unmatched bases: 7. Per germline, CDR1 PRHDT and CDR2 FYEKMQ (reference sequence). The CDR3 is made up of 16 amino acids. The CDR3 region is CASSLVRGQGTDTQYF. The CDR3 DNA follows: TGTGCCAGCAGCTTAGTAAGGGGGCAAGGGACAGATACGCAGTATTTT.

In DNA form, the CDR3 reads TGTGCCAGCAGTTACGGATCCGGGGGGCATGGCTACACCTTC. It is translated as CASSYGSGGHGYTF. V and J are TRBV6-5 and TRBJ1-2; tentative D call: TRBD1 (6 bases). The CDR3 has 14 residues. V was clipped by 2 bases and J by 6 bases, with 13 bases between them. Per germline, CDR1 MNHEY and CDR2 SVGAGI.

The genes are TRBV9 and TRBJ2-3, with 7 nucleotides matching TRBD1. Germline lookup yields CDR1 SGDLS and CDR2 YYNGEE. The trim removed 3 bases at V and 0 bases at J, leaving 4 bases unmatched. The CDR3 contains 15 residues. The CDR3 loop reads CASSARDSSTDTQYF. The CDR3 region has the DNA TGTGCCAGCAGCGCCCGGGACAGTAGCACAGATACGCAGTATTTT.

The chain employs TRBV25-1 and TRBJ2-1; D not certain. This CDR3 has 16 residues. Germline CDR1 MGHDK, CDR2 SYGVNS. Trimming pared 1 base from V and 6 bases from J, leaving 16 bases between. The CDR3 reads CASSELSQSLVNEQFF. CDR3 coding DNA: TGTGCCAGCAGTGAATTAAGCCAATCGCTCGTCAATGAGCAGTTCTTC.

This rearrangement joins TRBV28 to TRBJ1-1, with a possible D match to TRBD1 (6 bases). V lost 4 bases and J lost 2, with 17 bases in between. Germline CDR1 reads MDHEN; CDR2 reads SYDVKM. CDR3 length: 16 amino acids. Here the CDR3 reads CASSSPHSTGNTEAFF. The CDR3 DNA sequence: TGTGCCAGCAGTTCTCCACACTCGACAGGAAACACTGAAGCTTTCTTT.

J is TRBJ1-2 and V is TRBV30, with a possible D match to TRBD1 (6 bases). The V end was cut by 0 bases, the J end by 8 bases, with 13 bases between. This CDR3 contains 13 residues. Germline CDR1 and CDR2: GTSNPN and SVGIG (reference sequence). The CDR3, as DNA: TGTGCCTGGAGTGTAATTGGGGGCGGGGGCTACACCTTC. It is translated as CAWSVIGGGGYTF.

The chain uses TRBV3-1 (or the pseudogene TRBV3-2) and TRBJ1-2; the match to TRBD1 covers 7 bases. The CDR3 runs 15 residues. The germline V gene has CDR1 LGHDT and CDR2 YNNKEL (reference sequence). V shed 4 bases, J shed 8 bases, and the junction held 13 bases outside the gene matches. The CDR3, as DNA: TGTGCCAGCAGCCCATCCCCGACAGGGATTTGGGGCTACACCTTC. Translation: CASSPSPTGIWGYTF.

V usage is TRBV5-1 and J usage is TRBJ2-7; TRBD1 is a possible D gene (6 bases). V lost 0 bases to trimming and J lost 0 bases, with 16 bases between them. The CDR3 extends over 17 amino acids. Per the germline V gene, CDR1 is SGHRS and CDR2 is YFSETQ. CDR3 nucleotides: TGCGCCAGCAGCTTGGTTGCTGACAGGTTCTCCTCCTACGAGCAGTACTTC. Translated: CASSLVADRFSSYEQYF.

J is TRBJ2-2 and V is TRBV7-9; 7 nucleotides agree with TRBD2. The CDR3 has 16 residues. The V gene's germline CDR1 is SEHNR and CDR2 FQNEAQ (reference sequence). Germline trimming cut 5 bases from V and 8 bases from J; bases unmatched to any gene: 14. The CDR3 loop is CASSRPSSGLGGELFF. CDR3 coding DNA: TGTGCCAGCAGCCGCCCGTCTAGCGGCCTGGGGGGGGAGCTGTTTTTT. Together with reference TRBV7-9 and TRBJ2-2, the CDR3 gives the full variable domain: DTGVSQNPRHKITKRGQNVTFRCDPISEHNRLYWYRQTLGQGPEFLTYFQNEAQLEKSRLLSDRFSAERPKGSFSTLEIQRTEQGDSAMYLCASSRPSSGLGGELFFGEGSRLTVL.

This clone appeared a single time. The chain combines TRBV24-1 with TRBJ2-7; 7 nucleotides match TRBD2. Germline assignment: CDR1 KGHDR and CDR2 SFDVKD. After removal of 1 base from V and 12 bases from J, the junction contained 5 bases not matched to a gene. This CDR3 is built from 12 residues. The CDR3 sequence: CATSDFGGGLYF. CDR3 in DNA: TGTGCCACCAGTGATTTTGGGGGGGGATTGTACTTC.